These T cell receptor beta chains were read from a single sample in a study of spatial heterogeneity in lung cancer. TCRdb ran MiXCR on the 5' RACE reads and lists one entry per CDR3 protein. Seen here are about 2,800 distinct CDR3 sequences, 25% to 40% observed once, and the top ten hold approximately 69%. The input for sequencing was PBMCs, taken at surgery. The receptors derive from a male donor with early-stage non-small cell lung cancer. Both conserved end residues are trimmed from each CDR3.

V gene,J gene,CDR3 protein
TRBV24-1,TRBJ2-1,ATSDARSQQF
TRBV3-1,TRBJ1-1,ASSQDTDTEAF
TRBV28,TRBJ2-7,ASSLDGPYEQY
TRBV28,TRBJ1-5,ASSATTWGNQPQH
TRBV20-1,TRBJ2-2,SARAAWGRSAGELF
TRBV12-3/TRBV12-4,TRBJ1-2,ASSLKAQGQGYGYT
TRBV6-6,TRBJ2-7,ASTDPGDEQY
TRBV5-1,TRBJ1-4,ASSLKGEKLF
TRBV18,TRBJ1-2,ASSPGTASNYGYT
TRBV18,TRBJ2-3,ASSPSRSTDTQY